This T cell receptor beta chain was captured in a study of cytomegalovirus exposure and HLA in healthy donors (dated by TCRdb to the late 2010s). Study-level background: An earlier analysis of some 620 of the donors reported about 260 Gb of sequence data and about 120 million unique TCR beta sequences obtained from some 200 million T cells. An early release covering around 630 HLA-typed donors comprised about 300 gigabases of sequencing data and roughly 85 million unique TCR sequences. Of the approximately 400 genotyped donors, over 70% fell in the genetic ancestry cluster associated with self-reported Caucasian donors. The aim of the study was to test whether cataloging public T cell receptors could identify signatures of past pathogen exposure. The study used immunosequencing to profile the T cell repertoires of several hundred subjects and linked those repertoires to cytomegalovirus serostatus. Along with the approximately 700-subject first cohort, a separate validation cohort of over 90 different subjects was used. The study combined high-throughput TCR immunosequencing, statistical association of individual TCRs with disease status, and machine learning to predict cytomegalovirus infection status. A later analysis re-examined previously published TCR beta repertoires from about 670 donors and added high-resolution HLA genotyping to investigate patterns of TCR occurrence. In the later analysis, no new phenotypic data were used to find candidate immune exposures; instead, reliance was placed on TCR beta sequences and their occurrence across donors. An earlier analysis of 587 of the donors used high-throughput TCR beta sequencing to judge whether each TCR beta V gene segment behaved as functional or pseudogenic. Donor age, sex, ethnicity and CMV serostatus were collected together with the repertoire data. In a later genetic analysis, genome-wide SNP genotypes for about 65% of the roughly 670 donors were used, and that subset was treated as a discovery cohort. Every repertoire in the discovery cohort had been generated on one and the same sequencing platform. HLA typing included class I and class II loci at four-digit resolution. The number of donors typed differed by locus, with 629-630 for A, B, C, DRB1 and DQB1, around 500 for DQA1, 606 for DPA1, and 400 to 490 for DPB1. Five DR-DQ haplotypes were handled as single units for association and clustering because linkage in the cohort was strong. On average, about 200,000 unique TCR beta nucleotide sequences were sequenced per donor among 398 genotyped donors of the cohort, with about 17% of those sequences being non-productive. Summary of the overall study and its limitations: Correlated functional status among segregating V segments might be attributable to linkage disequilibrium, but an unknown experimental factor could not be ruled out. A cluster of highly shared sequence variants was judged likely to be a technical artifact of the sequencing pipeline. Cytomegalovirus status was reported to be diagnosed by the classifier with high specificity and sensitivity in both the original and validation cohorts. While some public TCRs were present in many individuals, most TCR sequences turned up only very rarely across donors. In the study, some 160 TCR beta chains were listed as associated with cytomegalovirus. The presence/absence analyses assumed that sequencing depth was roughly uniform across donors, and that assumption may not be true. Three of the identified cytomegalovirus-associated TCR beta chains were confirmed in vitro to be specific for cytomegalovirus antigens. According to a later genetic analysis, donors in an Asian-associated ancestry cluster had fewer N-insertions in productive TCRs than the approximately 700-donor mean. The only immune exposure information available for the cohort was CMV serostatus. When HLA alleles, especially DR and DQ, strongly co-occurred, attributing TCR associations to individual alleles was difficult. Compared with equally common non-associated chains, HLA-associated TCR beta chains in a later analysis were more clonally expanded and had lower generation probabilities. HLA typing was unavailable for some donors at each locus, so association tests used only the typed subset. According to a later analysis, TCR association rates differed among HLA loci, with DRB1 alleles showing the most associated TCRs and HLA-C alleles showing the fewest. V-gene and J-gene trimming of TCR beta chains was associated with a missense DCLRE1C variant in a later genetic analysis, and the association was replicated in an independent cohort. A further reported finding was that TCR beta sequences accurately predicted the HLA-A and HLA-B alleles for most subjects in the first cohort. Several of the top co-occurrence clusters appeared to be linked to parvovirus B19, influenza, CMV and Epstein-Barr virus, according to a later analysis. Some IMGT-functional V segments, including TRBV6-2 and TRBV6-3, could not be distinguished by the 87-base-pair reads and were therefore excluded. The authors suggested that the approach could potentially be extended to other disease states and immunological phenotypes. In a later analysis, most CMV-associated TCR beta chains were found to appear HLA-restricted, with HLA associations seemingly driven largely by CMV exposure. Because counts were too low, fewer than 20 rarely observed V segments, including chromosome 9 orphons, were excluded from the earlier analysis of around 640 of the donors. The cohort was sequenced for TCR beta chains only, and without alpha or paired-chain data the features that could be detected were limited. In an earlier analysis of roughly 500 of the donors, most TCR beta V segments appeared in productive rearrangements about 87% or about 30% of the time, broadly matching IMGT annotations. At a false discovery rate of 0.05, a later analysis linked some 18,000 TCR beta sequences to specific HLA alleles.

The germline V gene yields SGHDT for CDR1 and YYEEEE for CDR2. The CDR3, cysteine through phenylalanine, is 16 amino acids long. Of all the DNA, just the CDR3 is kept, 48 bases in frame from base 1. V sheds 1 base and J sheds 2 bases, leaving 16 bases between their ends. Libraries were constructed by the immunoSEQ multiplex PCR assay. The multiplex PCR relied on a mix of 60 forward primers for TCR Vbeta segments and 13 reverse primers for TCR Jbeta segments. The CDR3 region of rearranged TCR beta genes was amplified from genomic DNA by a multiplex PCR assay. Amplified TCR beta libraries were sequenced as 87-base-pair reads on the Illumina HiSeq System. Per the authors' processing: A later analysis counted some 74 million unique TCR beta chains across the 666 repertoires, and 10 million to 12 million of these chains were shared by at least two donors. Raw reads were error-corrected and collapsed into unique sequences by a nearest-neighbor algorithm in which closely related sequences were merged to remove PCR and sequencing errors. V, D and J gene segments were assigned by aligning CDR3 sequences to IMGT reference sequences. Each retained sequence needed at least a six-nucleotide match to both a V gene segment and a J gene segment. A rearrangement counted as productive if the CDR3 had no stop codons and remained in frame with V and J, and every other rearrangement counted as non-productive. CDR3 was defined according to IMGT convention as the region running from the second conserved V-encoded cysteine to the conserved J-encoded phenylalanine. The earlier analysis of about 610 of the donors excluded sequences that lacked an unambiguous match to a single V gene segment. An earlier analysis of 587 of the donors called V segments functional above 56.7% productive rearrangements and segregating when the between-donor standard deviation exceeded 5%. To diagnose cytomegalovirus status from the catalog of TCR beta chain sequences, a statistical classification framework was built. In a later analysis, V and J genes were assigned by comparing TCR nucleotide sequences against IMGT/GENE-DB human TR gene sequences. A later analysis assigned CDR3 sequences and most-parsimonious VDJ recombination scenarios with the TCRdist pipeline. A later analysis defined each TCR beta chain by its CDR3 amino acid sequence plus V-gene family, and excluded reads lacking a unique V-gene family. As a way to deal with suspected cross-contamination and a sequencing artifact, a later analysis dropped under 600 nucleotide sequences that were highly shared and had low generation probability. In a later analysis, a clonal expansion index for each public chain was calculated from normalized within-repertoire ranks of inferred template counts. In a later analysis, generation probabilities were computed with a VDJ recombination model fitted to out-of-frame rearrangements, and the resulting probabilities were checked against IGoR. In a later analysis, hypergeometric tests were used to score TCR-TCR, TCR-HLA and TCR-CMV co-occurrence, with a repertoire-size bias correction applied to TCR pairs. To estimate false discovery rates, a later analysis permuted the HLA or CMV assignments 20 times. In a later analysis, co-occurring TCRs were grouped using DBSCAN, and TCRdist sequence similarity was added for clustering within HLA-allele-positive subsets. Co-occurrence clustering excluded repertoires with fewer than 30,000 or more than 120,000 public chains, plus five with anomalous nucleotide sharing. Imported from immuneACCESS, the table was reduced by TCRdb to in-frame sequences with V and J called. These copies leave out some clones; in studies compared against another copy, an unresolved V gene accounts for under half, and the cause of the remainder is not known. V and J calls and clone size are copied from that table; D and trimming were computed from the DNA. Within this sample are under 200,000 clones, with 79% of them counted one time only. The ten largest clones capture approximately 0.7% of the sample.

The cohort comprised 666 healthy bone marrow donors. At the time of sampling, every cohort member was nominally healthy, though immune exposures that went unrecorded were likely present. The donor was CMV seronegative and was included in the group of under 450 seronegative cohort members. Every donor gave a peripheral blood sample, and the peripheral blood mononuclear cells from that sample were used for TCR beta sequencing. The Qiagen DNeasy Blood Extraction Kit was used to extract genomic DNA from the blood cell samples. Comments on this clone: The antigen it recognizes is unknown. The sample holds no much larger clone one base away, and base qualities are not on file.

The sequence was collected from a woman aged 40 to 50 in good health and CMV-seronegative. Sequences were obtained from PBMCs. In this chain, TRBV5-6 is recombined with TRBJ2-7; a tentative D match to TRBD2 spans 6 bases. The bases are TGTGCCAGCAGCTTGTTATTAGAGGGAGGCACCTACGAGCAGTACTTC. This yields the protein CASSLLLEGGTYEQYF.